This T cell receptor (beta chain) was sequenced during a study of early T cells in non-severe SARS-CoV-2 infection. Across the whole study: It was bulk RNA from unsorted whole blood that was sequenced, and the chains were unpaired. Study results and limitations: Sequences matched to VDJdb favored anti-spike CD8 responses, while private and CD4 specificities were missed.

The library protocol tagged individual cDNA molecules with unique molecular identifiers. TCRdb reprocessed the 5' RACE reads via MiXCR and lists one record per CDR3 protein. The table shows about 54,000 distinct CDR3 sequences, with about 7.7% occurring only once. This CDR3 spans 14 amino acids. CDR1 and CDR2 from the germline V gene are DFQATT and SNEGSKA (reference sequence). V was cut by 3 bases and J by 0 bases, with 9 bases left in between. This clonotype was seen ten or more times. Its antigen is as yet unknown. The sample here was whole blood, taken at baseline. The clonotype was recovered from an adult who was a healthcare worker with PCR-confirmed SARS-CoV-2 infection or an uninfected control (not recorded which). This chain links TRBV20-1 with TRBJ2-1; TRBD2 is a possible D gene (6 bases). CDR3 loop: CSARGGPSYNEQFF. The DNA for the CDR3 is TGCAGTGCTAGGGGGGGTCCCTCCTACAATGAGCAGTTCTTC.